These 5 T cell receptor beta chains share one sample of origin, sequenced in a study of T cell changes during pregnancy in multiple sclerosis. Produced via immunoSEQ multiplex PCR; TCRdb's table is partial and in-frame only. Seen here are about 73,000 clones, 85% to 90% observed once, and the top ten hold more than 8%. Source: peripheral blood, taken after pregnancy. The receptors were sampled from a female donor in good health, enrolled as a control in a pregnancy study.

V usage is TRBV27 and J usage is TRBJ1-1, with D uncertain. The CDR3 has 13 residues. CDR1 is MNHEY and CDR2 is SMNVEV in the germline V gene (reference sequence). The germline V and J ends were trimmed by 6 bases and 2 bases, with 10 bases remaining between them. This chain's CDR3 is CASSLGINTEAFF. CDR3 in DNA: TGTGCCAGCAGCCTCGGGATCAACACTGAAGCTTTCTTT.

CDR3 in amino acids: CASSSEGTVSYNEQFF. The CDR3 DNA reads TGTGCCAGCAGCTCCGAAGGGACAGTCTCCTACAATGAGCAGTTCTTC. The chain employs TRBV9 and TRBJ2-1, with 7 bases lining up with TRBD1. Germline loops: CDR1 SGDLS, CDR2 YYNGEE. The CDR3 consists of 16 residues. V was clipped by 4 bases and J by 0 bases; unmatched bases: 7.

The DNA of the CDR3 is TGTGCCAGCAGCTTGTCAGTGAGCACAGATACGCAGTATTTT. This sequence encodes CASSLSVSTDTQYF. V gene TRBV5-6 combines with J gene TRBJ2-3; D ambiguous. The V and J ends lost 1 base and 0 bases respectively, with 6 bases between them. The CDR3 extends over 14 amino acids. Looked up from germline, CDR1 is SGHDT and CDR2 is YYEEEE.

In its sample, this clone was seen once. CDR3 DNA: TGTGCCAGAACCGGGACAGGGATGAACGAGCAGTACTTC. Protein sequence: CARTGTGMNEQYF. V usage is TRBV2 and J usage is TRBJ2-7; TRBD1 matches at 9 bases. The CDR3 is 13 residues long. CDR1 SNHLY and CDR2 FYNNEI come from the germline V gene. J was trimmed by 5 bases and V by 9 bases; bases with no gene match: 8.

The genes are TRBV29-1 and TRBJ1-4, with 7 positions matching TRBD1. From germline, CDR1 is SQVTM and CDR2 ANQGSEA. V gave up 6 bases and J gave up 7 bases; unmatched junction bases: 11. The CDR3 has 14 amino acids. The CDR3 sequence: CSVAEGAIAEKLFF. The CDR3 DNA sequence: TGCAGCGTGGCCGAGGGGGCGATAGCTGAAAAACTGTTTTTT.